This T cell receptor beta chain was identified during a study of blood T cell repertoires in COVID-19. Overall study: The United States, Italy and Spain were the sources of the acute and convalescent COVID-19 samples. Nucleic acid was either cDNA or gDNA, and it came from T cells, B-cell-depleted T cells, or PBMCs.

Trimming took 7 bases from V and 3 from J, leaving 19 bases between them. Germline V gene lookup returns CDR1 MNHEY and CDR2 SVGAGI. This CDR3 region has 15 residues. Using immunoSEQ multiplex PCR, the repertoire was profiled, and TCRdb retains in-frame clones only, with some absent. The profile covers under 100,000 clones, with around four fifths appearing a single time and about an eighth taken by the ten largest. The sequencing input was peripheral blood. The chain has TRBV6-5 and TRBJ2-7; D is ambiguous. The source is a woman in her sixties or seventies with active or convalescent COVID-19. CDR3 sequence reads: CASTQVPKGYYEQYF. CDR3 DNA sequence: TGTGCCAGCACCCAGGTACCTAAAGGCTACTACGAGCAGTACTTC.